These 18 T cell receptor beta chains share one sample of origin, sequenced in a study of T cell responses to AZD1222 COVID-19 vaccine. Libraries were prepared by immunoSEQ multiplex PCR; TCRdb keeps only in-frame clonotypes and omits some of them. The sample holds about 110,000 clones, about 80% seen once. Sequencing used peripheral blood, obtained on day 0 of AZD1222 vaccination. All receptors derive from an adult in good health.

The chain couples TRBV6-5 to TRBJ1-5; D possibly corresponds to TRBD1 (5 bases). Germline V gene sequence: CDR1 MNHEY, CDR2 SVGAGI. V lost 6 bases, J lost 11 bases, and 11 bases lay in between. The CDR3 sequence is 11 residues long. For the CDR3, the DNA is TGTGCCAGCAGCAAGCAGGGATCCCAGCATTTT. Protein sequence: CASSKQGSQHF.

This clone was observed a few times. The V call is TRBV25-1, the J call TRBJ2-2; D not resolved. The germline V gene encodes CDR1 MGHDK and CDR2 SYGVNS. The CDR3 covers 10 residues. Trimming took 6 bases from V and 6 from J, leaving 2 bases between them. In nucleotides, the CDR3 is TGTGCCAGCAGATCCGGGGAGCTGTTTTTT. Translation: CASRSGELFF.

In this sample, this clone turned up a few times. The genes are TRBV5-1 and TRBJ1-6; D is unclear. CDR3 length: 14 amino acids. The V gene's germline CDR1 is SGHRS and CDR2 YFSETQ. V lost 0 bases and J 5 bases, leaving 6 bases between the germline ends. CDR3 DNA: TGCGCCAGCAGCTTGGGTTACAATAATTCACCCCTCCACTTT. It codes for CASSLGYNNSPLHF.

This clone was recorded once. The genes are TRBV18 and TRBJ1-5; 9 nucleotides align to TRBD1. Germline CDR1 reads KGHSH; CDR2 reads LQKENI. V gave up 3 bases and J gave up 7 bases; unmatched junction bases: 7. The CDR3 runs to 15 residues. CDR3 DNA: TGTGCCAGCTCACCGGGACAGGGAGGCGGGCAGCCCCAGCATTTT. It translates to CASSPGQGGGQPQHF. The variable domain in full, completed from reference TRBV18 and TRBJ1-5, reads NAGVMQNPRHLVRRRGQEARLRCSPMKGHSHVYWYRQLPEEGLKFMVYLQKENIIDESGMPKERFSAEFPKEGPSILRIQQVVRGDSAAYFCASSPGQGGGQPQHFGDGTRLSIL.

The V and J genes are TRBV6-5 and TRBJ1-1; D gene unclear. CDR1 is MNHEY and CDR2 is SVGAGI in the germline V gene. Trimming stripped 0 bases from V and 1 base from J, with 6 bases between. This CDR3 contains 14 residues. The CDR3 DNA reads TGTGCCAGCAGTTACTCTCAGAGGAACACTGAAGCTTTCTTT. As protein: CASSYSQRNTEAFF.

This clone was detected a few times. The chain links TRBV9 to TRBJ2-2; D possibly uses TRBD1 or TRBD2 (5 bases each). CDR1 SGDLS and CDR2 YYNGEE come from the germline V gene. V was trimmed by 0 bases and J by 3 bases, leaving 18 bases between them. This CDR3 region has 18 residues. The CDR3 coding sequence is TGTGCCAGCAGCGTAGATCCGGGACGCCCGGAGGACACCGGGGAGCTGTTTTTT. As protein: CASSVDPGRPEDTGELFF. The full variable domain, completed using reference TRBV9 and TRBJ2-2, is DSGVTQTPKHLITATGQRVTLRCSPRSGDLSVYWYQQSLDQGLQFLIQYYNGEERAKGNILERFSAQQFPDLHSELNLSSLELGDSALYFCASSVDPGRPEDTGELFFGEGSRLTVL.

The chain employs TRBV5-1 and TRBJ1-1; D is unresolved. V shed 0 bases and J shed 0 bases, with 6 bases lying between them. CDR1 SGHRS and CDR2 YFSETQ come from the germline V gene. The CDR3 contains 14 residues. Here the CDR3 DNA reads TGCGCCAGCAGCTTGGTAGGCATGAACACTGAAGCTTTCTTT. It is translated as CASSLVGMNTEAFF.

This clone was counted between two and nine times. The V call is TRBV30, the J call TRBJ2-1; TRBD1 might be the D (5 bases). V was cut by 0 bases and J by 9 bases, with 12 bases left in between. The CDR3 contains 13 residues. CDR1 is GTSNPN, CDR2 SVGIG, per germline (reference sequence). Here the CDR3 DNA reads TGTGCCTGGAGTGTAGACAGCCGAAGTGAGCAGTTCTTC. It specifies CAWSVDSRSEQFF.

The chain links TRBV13 to TRBJ1-3; TRBD1 agrees at 10 bases. Germline-derived CDR1 and CDR2 are PRHDT and FYEKMQ (reference sequence). Trimming at V came to 5 bases and at J to 2 bases, leaving 9 bases not matched to a gene. The CDR3 length is 17 residues. The CDR3 here is CASSIMTGGPTGNTIYF. DNA for the CDR3: TGTGCCAGCAGCATAATGACAGGGGGCCCAACTGGAAACACCATATATTTT.

This chain connects TRBV7-8 to TRBJ2-1; 8 bases are a match to TRBD1. Germline-derived CDR1 and CDR2 are SGHVS and FQNEAQ. Germline trimming cut 6 bases from V and 3 bases from J; bases unmatched to any gene: 19. CDR3 length equals 19 residues. For the CDR3, the DNA is TGTGCCAGCAGACAATGGAAGGGACAGGTCGATTATAACTACAATGAGCAGTTCTTC. Protein sequence: CASRQWKGQVDYNYNEQFF.

The J gene is TRBJ2-4, the V gene TRBV12-5; D might be TRBD1 or TRBD2, each matching 5 bases. The CDR3 consists of 12 residues. Looked up from germline, CDR1 is LGHNT and CDR2 is FRNRAP. V was pared by 9 bases and J by 0 bases, with 6 bases between. In DNA form, the CDR3 reads TGTGCTAGGGGACGAGCCAAAAACATTCAGTACTTC. This codes for CARGRAKNIQYF.

The chain carries TRBV19 and TRBJ1-2; D possibly corresponds to TRBD1 (6 bases). The CDR3 extends over 13 amino acids. Deletions cut 3 bases from V and 7 bases from J, with 12 bases between. Germline-derived CDR1 and CDR2 are LNHDA and SQIVND (reference sequence). The CDR3 sequence is CASSIQGMFGYTF. The DNA of the CDR3 is TGTGCCAGTAGTATTCAGGGGATGTTTGGCTACACCTTC.

The chain employs TRBV6-5 and TRBJ1-1; D possibly corresponds to TRBD1 (5 bases). Trimming removed 2 bases at V and 1 base at J, with 14 bases between. This CDR3 contains 16 residues. Germline CDR1 MNHEY, CDR2 SVGAGI. The CDR3 is CASSYRTITGNTEAFF. For the CDR3, the DNA is TGTGCCAGCAGTTACCGTACGATTACAGGGAACACTGAAGCTTTCTTT.

The genes are TRBV6-1 and TRBJ2-5; D not certain. Trimming shortened V by 0 bases and J by 5 bases, and 4 bases separated the two germline ends. The CDR3 has 12 amino acids. Germline CDR1 MNHNS, CDR2 SASEGT. The CDR3 reads CASSEAWETQYF. The CDR3 coding sequence is TGTGCCAGCAGTGAAGCATGGGAGACCCAGTACTTC.

The CDR3 here is CAWGDQPQHF. CDR3 bases: TGTGCCTGGGGGGACCAGCCCCAGCATTTT. The rearrangement uses TRBV30 and TRBJ1-5; maybe TRBD1 (5 bases). V was trimmed by 5 bases and J by 7 bases, leaving 6 bases between them. The CDR3 loop spans 10 amino acids. Germline-derived CDR1 and CDR2 are GTSNPN and SVGIG (reference sequence).

The chain carries TRBV7-8 and TRBJ1-1, with TRBD1 identical over 9 bases. Germline assignment: CDR1 SGHVS and CDR2 FQNEAQ. The trim removed 5 bases at V and 1 base at J, leaving 5 bases unmatched. The CDR3 totals 15 residues. The CDR3 is CASSITGGRNTEAFF. The CDR3 region has the DNA TGTGCCAGCAGCATTACAGGGGGCCGGAACACTGAAGCTTTCTTT.

The chain employs TRBV10-3 and TRBJ2-5, with unresolved D. The CDR3 extends over 14 amino acids. Trimming stripped 3 bases from V and 0 bases from J, with 8 bases between. Looked up from germline, CDR1 is ENHRY and CDR2 is SYGVKD. CDR3 sequence (DNA): TGTGCCATCAGTGAATCAAATGACCAAGAGACCCAGTACTTC. Amino acid sequence: CAISESNDQETQYF.

This chain connects TRBV7-2 to TRBJ2-1; TRBD1 aligns across 8 bases. The V and J ends lost 3 bases and 3 bases, in that order; junction bases with no gene match: 7. Germline CDR1 SGHTA, CDR2 FQGNSA. The CDR3 length is 16 residues. The CDR3 reads CASSLVGDRLYNEQFF. DNA of the CDR3: TGTGCCAGCAGCTTGGTCGGGGACAGGCTCTACAATGAGCAGTTCTTC. The full variable domain, in which reference TRBV7-2 and TRBJ2-1 provide the parts outside the CDR3, is GAGVSQSPSNKVTEKGKDVELRCDPISGHTALYWYRQSLGQGLEFLIYFQGNSAPDKSGLPSDRFSAERTGGSVSTLTIQRTQQEDSAVYLCASSLVGDRLYNEQFFGPGTRLTVL.